One and the same sample provided the 24 T cell receptor beta chains below, sequenced in a study of T cell responses to AZD1222 COVID-19 vaccine. TCRdb keeps only in-frame clones here, not all; method: immunoSEQ multiplex PCR. The repertoire holds roughly 150,000 clones, with 88% as singletons. The source was peripheral blood, collected on day 0 of AZD1222 vaccination. The receptors come from an adult in good health.

In its sample, this clone was seen a few times. V is TRBV27 and J is TRBJ2-1; D gene unclear. Germline values: CDR1 MNHEY, CDR2 SMNVEV (reference sequence). V dropped 4 bases and J dropped 0 bases, with 10 bases sitting between them. CDR3 length: 15 amino acids. CDR3 coding DNA: TGTGCCAGCAGTTCACGGGCCAGCTCCTACAATGAGCAGTTCTTC. It yields the protein CASSSRASSYNEQFF.

CDR3 loop: CAISESPLDAEAFF. CDR3 bases: TGTGCCATCAGTGAGTCGCCGTTGGACGCTGAAGCTTTCTTT. The chain is built from TRBV10-3 and TRBJ1-1; D not certain. Germline V gene lookup returns CDR1 ENHRY and CDR2 SYGVKD. Deletions cut 0 bases from V and 6 bases from J, with 11 bases between. The CDR3 sequence is 14 residues long.

This chain joins TRBV27 and TRBJ2-5, with D possibly matching TRBD2 (6 bases). CDR3 size: 14 residues. V dropped 4 bases and J dropped 1 base, with 10 bases sitting between them. Germline V CDR1 and CDR2: MNHEY, SMNVEV (reference sequence). CDR3 nucleotide sequence: TGTGCCAGCAGTTCCCCGGGACTCCAAGAGACCCAGTACTTC. Translating gives CASSSPGLQETQYF.

This clone was observed once. The CDR3 region has the DNA TGTGCCATCAGTGAGTCGACGGGGGAAGAGACCCAGTACTTC. Its protein is CAISESTGEETQYF. The chain is built from TRBV10-3 and TRBJ2-5; weak D call: TRBD2 (6 bases). Trimming left V 0 bases short and J 3 bases short, with 8 bases between. This CDR3 has 14 residues. The germline CDR1 and CDR2 sequences are ENHRY and SYGVKD.

The chain links TRBV9 to TRBJ1-5, with a possible D match to TRBD1 (6 bases). CDR3 length equals 16 residues. Germline CDR1 reads SGDLS; CDR2 reads YYNGEE. Trimming left V 0 bases short and J 0 bases short, with 10 bases between. In nucleotides, the CDR3 is TGTGCCAGCAGCGTAGATAAGGGGGATAGCAATCAGCCCCAGCATTTT. It encodes CASSVDKGDSNQPQHF.

This clone was counted once. V gene TRBV2 combines with J gene TRBJ1-2, with unresolved D. The ends were cut back, 4 bases at V and 6 bases at J, with 9 bases in the middle. The CDR3 is 12 amino acids. CDR1 and CDR2 from the germline V gene are SNHLY and FYNNEI. In DNA form, the CDR3 reads TGTGCCAGCAGTGTAAGAGGACATGGCTACACCTTC. Residues: CASSVRGHGYTF.

This chain uses TRBV6-2 or TRBV6-3 with TRBJ2-3, with TRBD1 as a possible D gene (6 bases). V gave up 5 bases and J gave up 7 bases, with 10 bases separating them. Germline-derived CDR1 and CDR2 are MNHEY and SVGEGT. The CDR3 totals 12 residues. The CDR3 sequence is CASSHGQNTQYF. For the CDR3, the DNA is TGTGCCAGCAGTCACGGACAGAATACGCAGTATTTT.

This sequence joins TRBV9 and TRBJ2-7; 7 bases align to TRBD1. This CDR3 region has 13 residues. The junction had 6 bases not matched to a gene; V was cut back by 3 bases and J by 6 bases. The V gene's germline CDR1 is SGDLS and CDR2 YYNGEE. In DNA form, the CDR3 reads TGTGCCAGCAGCGGTCTAACAGGGGTCGAGCAGTACTTC. It encodes CASSGLTGVEQYF. The whole variable domain, filled in from reference TRBV9 and TRBJ2-7, reads DSGVTQTPKHLITATGQRVTLRCSPRSGDLSVYWYQQSLDQGLQFLIQYYNGEERAKGNILERFSAQQFPDLHSELNLSSLELGDSALYFCASSGLTGVEQYFGPGTRLTVT.

This rearrangement joins TRBV20-1 to TRBJ1-5; 10 nucleotides align to TRBD1. Germline-derived CDR1 and CDR2 are DFQATT and SNEGSKA (reference sequence). The CDR3 has 14 amino acids. The junction had 1 base not matched to a gene; V was cut back by 3 bases and J by 2 bases. CDR3 nucleotides: TGCAGTGCTAGTGGACAGGGGGGCAATCAGCCCCAGCATTTT. Translating it yields CSASGQGGNQPQHF.

The CDR3 reads CASSQGWQGYTF. The CDR3 DNA reads as TGTGCCAGCAGCCAAGGGTGGCAAGGCTACACCTTC. The rearrangement uses TRBV3-1 (or the pseudogene TRBV3-2) and TRBJ1-2; no definite D call. The CDR3 spans 12 residues. Trimming removed 1 base at V and 8 bases at J, with 8 bases between. Germline assignment: CDR1 LGHDT and CDR2 YNNKEL (reference sequence).

A single count supports this clone. The chain links TRBV2 to TRBJ2-7, with D tentatively TRBD1 (6 bases). The length of the CDR3 is 12 residues. V was shortened by 7 bases and J by 6 bases, with 13 bases between the two germline ends. Germline V gene lookup returns CDR1 SNHLY and CDR2 FYNNEI. CDR3 in DNA: TGTGCCAGCATCGCTCAGGGGCCCGAGCAGTACTTC. It specifies CASIAQGPEQYF.

For the CDR3, the DNA is TGTGCCAGCAGCCTCCTAAGGGGAGCGGGGCATGGCGAGCAGTACTTC. It specifies CASSLLRGAGHGEQYF. The gene calls are TRBV6-6 and TRBJ2-7, with 7 positions matching TRBD2. Unmatched junction bases numbered 17, after V lost 6 bases and J lost 6 bases. Per the germline V gene, CDR1 is MNHNY and CDR2 is SVGAGI (reference sequence). This CDR3 has 16 residues.

V gene TRBV28 combines with J gene TRBJ1-6; TRBD1 might be the D (6 bases). This CDR3 region has 16 residues. V was clipped by 2 bases and J by 9 bases, with 17 bases between them. Germline CDR1 is MDHEN and CDR2 is SYDVKM. The CDR3 nucleotides are TGTGCCAGCAGTTTAGCCGGAGGGGGGCCGAGTTCACCCCTCCACTTT. Translated: CASSLAGGGPSSPLHF. Together with reference TRBV28 and TRBJ1-6, the CDR3 gives the full variable domain: DVKVTQSSRYLVKRTGEKVFLECVQDMDHENMFWYRQDPGLGLRLIYFSYDVKMKEKGDIPEGYSVSREKKERFSLILESASTNQTSMYLCASSLAGGGPSSPLHFGNGTRLTVT.

CDR3 sequence: CAWSSRTAYNEQFF. CDR3 DNA: TGTGCCTGGAGTTCAAGAACCGCCTACAATGAGCAGTTCTTC. The V call is TRBV30, the J call TRBJ2-1, with D unclear. V was shortened by 2 bases and J by 2 bases, with 10 bases between the two germline ends. There are 14 residues in the CDR3. Germline V gene sequence: CDR1 GTSNPN, CDR2 SVGIG (reference sequence).

This clone was seen a few times. The J gene is TRBJ1-3, the V gene TRBV5-1, with a tentative D call TRBD1 (5 bases). The CDR3 runs 15 residues. The V gene lost 4 bases and the J gene lost 0 bases, with 11 bases spanning the gap. Germline V gives CDR1 SGHRS, CDR2 YFSETQ. CDR3 nucleotide sequence: TGCGCCAGCAGCAAGGGACGGAACTCTGGAAACACCATATATTTT. Protein: CASSKGRNSGNTIYF.

This chain uses TRBV28 with TRBJ1-2, with 9 bases lining up with TRBD1. The length of the CDR3 is 16 residues. Trimming took 1 base from V and 0 from J; bases not matched to a gene: 3. Germline CDR1 reads MDHEN; CDR2 reads SYDVKM. Here the CDR3 reads CASSLSRTGANYGYTF. As DNA, the CDR3 is TGTGCCAGCAGTTTATCCCGGACAGGGGCTAACTATGGCTACACCTTC.

The chain uses TRBV4-1 and TRBJ1-5; 9 positions agree with TRBD1. Trimming at V came to 1 base and at J to 4 bases, leaving 5 bases not matched to a gene. In germline, CDR1 is MGHRA, CDR2 YSYEKL. The length of the CDR3 is 16 residues. CDR3 protein: CASSQASDRGNQPQHF. CDR3 bases: TGCGCCAGCAGCCAAGCCTCGGACAGGGGTAATCAGCCCCAGCATTTT.

This chain joins TRBV4-1 and TRBJ2-2; D possibly matches TRBD1 or TRBD2 (5 bases each). V was clipped by 3 bases and J by 0 bases, with 14 bases between them. This CDR3 comprises 17 residues. CDR1 and CDR2 (germline): MGHRA, YSYEKL. This chain's CDR3 is CASSHLGRATNTGELFF. In DNA, the CDR3 is TGCGCCAGCAGCCACCTGGGGCGGGCAACGAACACCGGGGAGCTGTTTTTT.

The rearrangement joins TRBV9 to TRBJ1-6; D is ambiguous. Germline CDR1 reads SGDLS; CDR2 reads YYNGEE. Trimming took off 4 bases at V and 9 bases at J, with 17 bases between the two ends. CDR3 length: 15 residues. CDR3 in DNA: TGTGCCAGCAGCACCTCCCCCGGGGAGACTTCACCCCTCCACTTT. It encodes CASSTSPGETSPLHF.

This chain joins TRBV9 and TRBJ1-2; D gene uncertain. V gave up 3 bases and J gave up 8 bases, with 20 bases separating them. The CDR3 covers 15 residues. CDR1 and CDR2 (germline): SGDLS, YYNGEE. The CDR3 sequence: CASSAPPPGRGGYTF. CDR3 DNA sequence: TGTGCCAGCAGCGCCCCCCCGCCAGGCCGCGGAGGCTACACCTTC.

The rearrangement joins TRBV27 to TRBJ2-5; D call uncertain. The CDR3 has 13 amino acids. The germline CDR1 and CDR2 sequences are MNHEY and SMNVEV (reference sequence). Between the trimmed V and J ends, which lost 3 bases and 4 bases, there was a span of 9 bases. The CDR3 reads CASSFHPRETQYF. The CDR3 DNA reads as TGTGCCAGCAGTTTTCACCCCCGAGAGACCCAGTACTTC.

The DNA of the CDR3 is TGTGCCAGCACCCTGGGGGAAAAGCAGTACTTC. Translating gives CASTLGEKQYF. V and J are TRBV12-3 or TRBV12-4 and TRBJ2-7; D may correspond to TRBD1 or TRBD2 (5 bases each). The CDR3 consists of 11 residues. Trimming removed 7 bases at V and 8 bases at J, with 12 bases between.

The genes are TRBV18 and TRBJ2-3; tentatively, D is TRBD1 or TRBD2 (5 bases each). CDR1 and CDR2 from the germline V gene are KGHSH and LQKENI. Deletions cut 1 base from V and 1 base from J, with 9 bases between. This CDR3 contains 15 residues. The CDR3 here is CASSPRDGGTDTQYF. DNA for the CDR3: TGTGCCAGCTCACCACGGGACGGAGGCACAGATACGCAGTATTTT.

The J gene is TRBJ1-5, the V gene TRBV3-1 (or the pseudogene TRBV3-2); no clear D. Germline V gene lookup returns CDR1 LGHDT and CDR2 YNNKEL (reference sequence). V dropped 0 bases and J dropped 1 base, with 7 bases sitting between them. The CDR3 covers 15 residues. The CDR3: CASSQDYGSNQPQHF. For the CDR3, the DNA is TGTGCCAGCAGCCAAGACTACGGGAGCAATCAGCCCCAGCATTTT.